This T cell receptor beta chain was identified during a study of T-cell reconstitution after alpha-beta-depleted transplantation in children. CDR3 length: 14 amino acids. V lost 5 bases and J lost 4, with 15 bases in between. CDR1 and CDR2 (germline): GTSNPN, SVGIG (reference sequence). Unique molecular identifiers tagged the TCRbeta library. In TCRdb, the PCR reads were re-called with MiXCR into one record per CDR3 protein. The sample has some 490,000 distinct CDR3 sequences, around 13% seen once; the top ten hold around 5.6%. The starting material was PBMCs from the stem cell graft donor, obtained from the stem cell graft. The sequence derives from a human donor who donated a stem cell graft to a child with combined immunodeficiency. The chain is built from TRBV30 and TRBJ1-5; D gene ambiguous. This CDR3 reads CAWDSNRSNQPQHF. The DNA for the CDR3 is TGTGCCTGGGACTCAAACAGATCAAATCAGCCCCAGCATTTT.